These 26 T cell receptor beta chains were sequenced from one sample in a study of blood T cell repertoires in COVID-19. Data came from immunoSEQ multiplex PCR; TCRdb stores just in-frame clones and leaves some out. The profile shows 200,000 to 300,000 clones, around nine tenths of them singletons. What was sequenced was peripheral blood. These receptors were collected from a woman aged 55-75 years with COVID-19, enrolled during active disease.

V is TRBV3-1 (or the pseudogene TRBV3-2) and J is TRBJ2-2; 7 positions match TRBD1. The CDR3 spans 15 residues. Germline values: CDR1 LGHDT, CDR2 YNNKEL (reference sequence). The V and J ends lost 8 bases and 4 bases, in that order; junction bases with no gene match: 10. The CDR3 loop is CASARIGTATGELFF. The CDR3 DNA reads TGTGCCAGCGCCCGGATTGGGACAGCCACCGGGGAGCTGTTTTTT.

The CDR3 nucleotides read TGTGCCAGCAGCCTGGACGGGAGCACTGAAGCTTTCTTT. Its protein product is CASSLDGSTEAFF. This rearrangement joins TRBV5-4 to TRBJ1-1; D remains ambiguous. Germline loops: CDR1 SGHNT, CDR2 YYREEE (reference sequence). This CDR3 spans 13 amino acids. Trimming removed 4 bases at V and 4 bases at J, with 11 bases between.

Turning to this clone: Germline and junction disagree at one end, which may indicate a read error. The V and J genes are TRBV30 and TRBJ1-4; 8 positions agree with TRBD1. The CDR3 totals 13 residues. Germline lookup yields CDR1 GTSNPN and CDR2 SVGIG (reference sequence). CDR3 protein: CAWSVRPGGELDF. The CDR3 bases are TGTGCCTGGAGTGTACGGCCAGGGGGCGAGTTGGACTTT.

This clone was counted once. V and J are TRBV5-4 and TRBJ2-7; 7 positions agree with TRBD2. The CDR3 covers 16 residues. The V and J ends lost 0 bases and 3 bases, in that order; junction bases with no gene match: 9. The germline V gene has CDR1 SGHNT and CDR2 YYREEE (reference sequence). The DNA of the CDR3 is TGTGCCAGCAGCTTGGCCCCCAGCGGGAAGGACTACGAGCAGTACTTC. Residues: CASSLAPSGKDYEQYF. Based on the CDR3 plus reference TRBV5-4 and TRBJ2-7, the full variable domain is ETGVTQSPTHLIKTRGQQVTLRCSSQSGHNTVSWYQQALGQGPQFIFQYYREEENGRGNFPPRFSGLQFPNYSSELNVNALELDDSALYLCASSLAPSGKDYEQYFGPGTRLTVT.

The chain employs TRBV9 and TRBJ1-2; maybe TRBD1 (5 bases). The CDR3 length is 14 residues. The germline V gene encodes CDR1 SGDLS and CDR2 YYNGEE. V was shortened by 0 bases and J by 4 bases, with 10 bases between the two germline ends. CDR3 DNA sequence: TGTGCCAGCAGCGTAGGCAGGGTCGGCTATGGCTACACCTTC. Protein sequence: CASSVGRVGYGYTF.

The rearrangement uses TRBV5-1 and TRBJ2-7; D remains ambiguous. V lost 5 bases, J lost 6 bases, and 15 bases lay in between. Germline CDR1 and CDR2: SGHRS and YFSETQ. The CDR3 runs 13 residues. Here the CDR3 DNA reads TGCGCCAGCAGGATGGCAGGCATGAGCGAGCAGTACTTC. It yields the protein CASRMAGMSEQYF.

This clone was detected ten times or more. The chain uses TRBV28 and TRBJ1-1; 8 bases are shared with TRBD1. This CDR3 spans 13 amino acids. V lost 3 bases and J lost 11; bases outside the gene matches: 8. CDR1 and CDR2 (germline): MDHEN, SYDVKM. Here the CDR3 reads CASSFDRGLKAFF. The CDR3 DNA follows: TGTGCCAGCAGTTTCGACAGGGGACTGAAGGCTTTCTTT.

This rearrangement joins TRBV9 to TRBJ2-7; TRBD1 aligns across 7 bases. Per germline, CDR1 SGDLS and CDR2 YYNGEE. This CDR3 has 14 residues. J lost 4 bases, V lost 2 bases, and 6 bases had no gene match. Written as DNA, the CDR3 is TGTGCCAGCAGCGTCGGGACAGAACAATACGAGCAGTACTTC. Protein sequence: CASSVGTEQYEQYF. The variable domain in full, with the rest retrieved from reference TRBV9 and TRBJ2-7, is DSGVTQTPKHLITATGQRVTLRCSPRSGDLSVYWYQQSLDQGLQFLIQYYNGEERAKGNILERFSAQQFPDLHSELNLSSLELGDSALYFCASSVGTEQYEQYFGPGTRLTVT.

This clone was found a few times. The V gene is TRBV7-2, the J gene TRBJ2-2, with 14 bases identical to TRBD2. The CDR3 covers 16 residues. V lost 6 bases and J lost 7; bases outside the gene matches: 7. In germline, CDR1 is SGHTA, CDR2 FQGNSA. DNA of the CDR3: TGTGCCAGCAGGGGACTAGCGGGAGTTGGGGGCGGGGAGCTGTTTTTT. Protein product: CASRGLAGVGGGELFF.

J is TRBJ1-1 and V is TRBV28, with 8 bases that match TRBD1. Trimming cost V 5 bases and J 1 base; bases outside gene matches: 6. Germline assignment: CDR1 MDHEN and CDR2 SYDVKM. The CDR3 consists of 15 residues. The CDR3, as DNA: TGTGCCAGCAGTGTGGGACAGGTAAAGAACACTGAAGCTTTCTTT. Its protein product is CASSVGQVKNTEAFF.

The chain joins TRBV5-1 to TRBJ2-3; TRBD2 matches 7 bases. Germline V gene data show CDR1 as SGHRS and CDR2 as YFSETQ. Germline trimming cut 4 bases from V and 2 bases from J; bases unmatched to any gene: 7. The CDR3 runs to 15 residues. The CDR3 is CASSPSSGLTDTQYF. The CDR3 nucleotides read TGCGCCAGCAGCCCCTCTAGCGGCCTCACAGATACGCAGTATTTT.

The J gene is TRBJ2-6, the V gene TRBV11-2; D is unclear. The CDR3 has 15 amino acids. V was shortened by 5 bases and J by 0 bases, with 8 bases between the two germline ends. Looked up from germline, CDR1 is SGHAT and CDR2 is FQNNGV. Written as DNA, the CDR3 is TGTGCCAGCAGCCGTTACAGCTCTGGGGCCAACGTCCTGACTTTC. It specifies CASSRYSSGANVLTF.

The chain has TRBV7-2 and TRBJ2-7; maybe TRBD1 (6 bases). Germline V gene sequence: CDR1 SGHTA, CDR2 FQGNSA. V was cut by 1 base and J by 3 bases, with 13 bases left in between. CDR3 size: 15 residues. This CDR3 is CASSLDTGLNYEQYF. Here the CDR3 DNA reads TGTGCCAGCAGCTTAGATACAGGGCTCAACTACGAGCAGTACTTC.

The CDR3 sequence is CASSLDRGVNEKLFF. In DNA, the CDR3 is TGTGCCAGCTCTCTCGACAGGGGCGTGAATGAAAAACTGTTTTTT. The chain is built from TRBV18 and TRBJ1-4, with 8 bases lining up with TRBD1. The junction had 8 bases not matched to a gene; V was cut back by 6 bases and J by 5 bases. Germline V gene data show CDR1 as KGHSH and CDR2 as LQKENI. The CDR3 length is 15 residues.

This chain links TRBV19 with TRBJ1-1, with D perhaps matching TRBD1 (6 bases). With 3 bases removed from V and 1 base from J, the gap between germline ends came to 18 bases. The V gene's germline CDR1 is LNHDA and CDR2 SQIVND (reference sequence). The CDR3 is 17 amino acids. The CDR3 sequence: CASSIPPRPGQNTEAFF. The CDR3 DNA reads as TGTGCCAGTAGTATCCCCCCCAGACCGGGACAGAACACTGAAGCTTTCTTT.

The chain has TRBV5-4 and TRBJ1-1, with 11 bases fitting TRBD1. This CDR3 is 18 amino acids long. Per the germline V gene, CDR1 is SGHNT and CDR2 is YYREEE (reference sequence). J was trimmed by 10 bases and V by 0 bases; bases with no gene match: 17. The CDR3 nucleotides read TGTGCCAGCAGCTTGGATCGGCGGCCGAGTGGGACAGGGGGTCGAGCTTTCTTT. The encoded protein is CASSLDRRPSGTGGRAFF.

A remark on this clone: Likely a read error: the CDR3 ends without its conserved phenylalanine or tryptophan. Because the CDR3's place on the DNA is in doubt, the DNA is left out and the CDR3 is given as listed by TCRdb. The J gene is TRBJ1-4, the V gene TRBV20-1. With termini counted, the CDR3 has 11 amino acids. Germline values: CDR1 DFQATT, CDR2 SNEGSKA (reference sequence). The CDR3 loop is CSARSGTESAL.

The chain is built from TRBV7-9 and TRBJ2-7; 8 bases align to TRBD2. The CDR3 length is 13 residues. The V segment lost 1 base and the J segment 5 bases; nucleotides outside the gene matches: 1. The germline gives CDR1 SEHNR, CDR2 FQNEAQ (reference sequence). For the CDR3, the DNA is TGTGCCAGCAGCTTAGGACTAGCGAACGAGCAGTACTTC. It is translated as CASSLGLANEQYF.

This chain connects TRBV24-1 to TRBJ1-3, with TRBD1 matching over 10 bases. This CDR3 has 17 amino acids. Germline V gene lookup returns CDR1 KGHDR and CDR2 SFDVKD. V gave up 4 bases and J gave up 0 bases; unmatched junction bases: 5. CDR3 residues: CATSDSTGGRSGNTIYF. The CDR3, as DNA: TGTGCCACCAGTGACTCGACAGGGGGCCGCTCTGGAAACACCATATATTTT.

The chain carries TRBV5-1 and TRBJ2-5; tentatively, D is TRBD2 (6 bases). The germline V gene has CDR1 SGHRS and CDR2 YFSETQ. The CDR3 length is 14 residues. Trimming took 6 bases from V and 2 from J, leaving 14 bases between them. CDR3 sequence: CASTAGMEQETQYF. The CDR3 DNA is TGCGCCAGCACGGCGGGGATGGAGCAAGAGACCCAGTACTTC.

The rearrangement joins TRBV7-9 to TRBJ2-5; weak D call: TRBD2 (5 bases). The CDR3 is 16 amino acids. Trimming shortened V by 5 bases and J by 4 bases, and 20 bases separated the two germline ends. The V gene's germline CDR1 is SEHNR and CDR2 FQNEAQ (reference sequence). CDR3 DNA sequence: TGTGCCAGCAGCGCACGGACGGAGGCGACGAGAGAGACCCAGTACTTC. It translates to CASSARTEATRETQYF.

V gene TRBV18 combines with J gene TRBJ1-2; D call uncertain. The CDR3 is made up of 13 amino acids. Germline V gives CDR1 KGHSH, CDR2 LQKENI. V lost 3 bases, J lost 7 bases, and 12 bases lay in between. The CDR3 spells CASSPPIRAGYTF. DNA of the CDR3: TGTGCCAGCTCACCCCCAATAAGAGCTGGCTACACCTTC.

This sequence joins TRBV5-1 and TRBJ2-7; the match to TRBD2 covers 11 bases. Germline CDR1 reads SGHRS; CDR2 reads YFSETQ. CDR3 length equals 15 residues. J lost 6 bases, V lost 1 base, and 6 bases had no gene match. The CDR3, as DNA: TGCGCCAGCAGCTTGAACCTAGCGGGAGGAGGCGAGCAGTACTTC. The encoded protein is CASSLNLAGGGEQYF.

The V call is TRBV29-1, the J call TRBJ1-2; TRBD1 might be the D (5 bases). Germline CDR1 and CDR2: SQVTM and ANQGSEA. V lost 4 bases and J lost 2, with 17 bases in between. CDR3 size: 15 residues. DNA for the CDR3: TGCAGCGTTGGGCTCGGCAGGGCGGTAAACTATGGCTACACCTTC. As protein: CSVGLGRAVNYGYTF.

The chain couples TRBV28 to TRBJ2-7; 9 bases are shared with TRBD2. This CDR3 region has 13 residues. V shed 7 bases, J shed 6 bases, and the junction held 7 bases outside the gene matches. CDR1 MDHEN and CDR2 SYDVKM come from the germline V gene. The CDR3 coding sequence is TGTGCCAGCATTCGGGCTAGCGGGATCGAGCAGTACTTC. This gives the protein CASIRASGIEQYF.

The J gene is TRBJ2-5, the V gene TRBV2, with TRBD2 matching over 7 bases. Germline V CDR1 and CDR2: SNHLY, FYNNEI. J lost 4 bases, V lost 4 bases, and 15 bases had no gene match. There are 17 residues in the CDR3. The CDR3 DNA sequence: TGTGCCAGCAGTGTTGGGGGAGGGCTCATGAGGGGAGAGACCCAGTACTTC. Translated: CASSVGGGLMRGETQYF. Filled out from reference TRBV2 and TRBJ2-5, the complete variable domain reads EPEVTQTPSHQVTQMGQEVILRCVPISNHLYFYWYRQILGQKVEFLVSFYNNEISEKSEIFDDQFSVERPDGSNFTLKIRSTKLEDSAMYFCASSVGGGLMRGETQYFGPGTRLLVL.